Presented here are 21 T cell receptor beta chains from one specimen sequenced in a study of T cells in pancreatic ductal adenocarcinoma. The assay was immunoSEQ multiplex PCR, and TCRdb's table has in-frame clones only and misses some. The sample has about 4,200 clones; around 68% are singletons. The selected patients with pancreatic ductal adenocarcinoma had surgery but no neoadjuvant therapy. What was sequenced was pancreatic tumor tissue. The receptor source for this set is a human donor with pancreatic ductal adenocarcinoma.

In this sample, this clone turned up once. This chain connects TRBV10-3 to TRBJ2-3; 7 bases align to TRBD2. V lost 5 bases to trimming and J lost 3 bases; unmatched junction nucleotides: 2. The CDR3 runs to 13 residues. Germline CDR1 and CDR2: ENHRY and SYGVKD. The CDR3 DNA reads as TGTGCCATCAGTACCGGGGGGACAGATACGCAGTATTTT. Amino acid sequence: CAISTGGTDTQYF.

V gene TRBV28 combines with J gene TRBJ1-6; D is uncertain. Germline V gene lookup returns CDR1 MDHEN and CDR2 SYDVKM. The CDR3 length is 15 residues. V lost 6 bases, J lost 7 bases, and 16 bases lay in between. CDR3 DNA sequence: TGTGCCAGCAGCACTGGAGGGAGCGACAATTCACCCCTCCACTTT. It translates to CASSTGGSDNSPLHF.

There are a few counts of this clone. This chain links TRBV28 with TRBJ2-7; no reliable D call. V shed 7 bases and J shed 0 bases, with 10 bases lying between them. CDR3 length: 13 amino acids. The germline CDR1 and CDR2 sequences are MDHEN and SYDVKM. CDR3: CASTISSSYEQYF. For the CDR3, the DNA is TGTGCCAGCACCATAAGTAGCTCCTACGAGCAGTACTTC.

The sample holds a few counts of this clone. V usage is TRBV28 and J usage is TRBJ1-2; D is ambiguous. With 6 bases removed from V and 5 bases from J, the gap between germline ends came to 13 bases. The CDR3 runs to 13 residues. The germline CDR1 and CDR2 sequences are MDHEN and SYDVKM. The CDR3 reads CASSQGRDYGYTF. As DNA, the CDR3 is TGTGCCAGCAGCCAAGGTCGGGATTATGGCTACACCTTC.

This chain joins TRBV4-1 and TRBJ2-3, with 10 bases aligning to TRBD2. The CDR3 runs to 16 residues. Germline V gene lookup returns CDR1 MGHRA and CDR2 YSYEKL. After removal of 4 bases from V and 2 bases from J, the junction contained 6 bases not matched to a gene. The CDR3 nucleotides read TGCGCCAGCAGCCCATCACTAGCGGGATACACAGATACGCAGTATTTT. Its translation is CASSPSLAGYTDTQYF.

This clone was recorded once. The V call is TRBV6-6, the J call TRBJ2-5; maybe TRBD2 (5 bases). Trimming left V 0 bases short and J 6 bases short, with 11 bases between. Germline V CDR1 and CDR2: MNHNY, SVGAGI (reference sequence). This CDR3 has 14 residues. The CDR3 region has the DNA TGTGCCAGCAGTTACTCAGGAGCGGCGAAGACCCAGTACTTC. Translating it yields CASSYSGAAKTQYF.

This clone was observed a few times. The chain has TRBV2 and TRBJ1-2; TRBD1 aligns across 10 bases. Germline V gene data show CDR1 as SNHLY and CDR2 as FYNNEI. With 5 bases clipped from V and 8 bases from J, the junction kept 5 bases outside the gene matches. The CDR3 totals 13 residues. CDR3 bases: TGTGCCAGCAGTTCGACAGGGGGCTTCGGCTACACCTTC. It is translated as CASSSTGGFGYTF.

The chain links TRBV5-4 to TRBJ2-1; the match to TRBD2 covers 7 bases. Trimming at V came to 5 bases and at J to 2 bases, leaving 13 bases not matched to a gene. The CDR3 runs 17 residues. Germline CDR1 reads SGHNT; CDR2 reads YYREEE (reference sequence). The CDR3 nucleotides are TGTGCCAGCAGGCCACCGGGCGGGAGTCCGGCCTACAATGAGCAGTTCTTC. Translating it yields CASRPPGGSPAYNEQFF.

V and J are TRBV2 and TRBJ2-5; D gene unclear. This CDR3 contains 12 residues. Germline V CDR1 and CDR2: SNHLY, FYNNEI. Trimming left V 6 bases short and J 5 bases short, with 10 bases between. Here the CDR3 reads CASRRTPETQYF. CDR3 sequence (DNA): TGTGCCAGCAGAAGGACGCCGGAGACCCAGTACTTC.

The chain joins TRBV4-1 to TRBJ1-1; D unclear. CDR3 length equals 12 residues. V was trimmed by 8 bases and J by 0 bases, leaving 7 bases between them. CDR1 and CDR2 (germline): MGHRA, YSYEKL. CDR3 region: CASGVMNTEAFF. CDR3 coding DNA: TGCGCCAGCGGGGTTATGAACACTGAAGCTTTCTTT.

The rearrangement joins TRBV7-9 to TRBJ2-1; TRBD2 matches 13 bases. The germline V gene has CDR1 SEHNR and CDR2 FQNEAQ (reference sequence). V lost 7 bases, J lost 6 bases, and 9 bases stayed unmatched. CDR3 size: 16 residues. CDR3 residues: CASTPPGTSGINEQFF. CDR3 bases: TGTGCCAGCACTCCACCCGGGACTAGCGGGATCAATGAGCAGTTCTTC.

This clone was counted once. The chain employs TRBV30 and TRBJ2-2, with TRBD2 as a possible D gene (6 bases). Per germline, CDR1 GTSNPN and CDR2 SVGIG (reference sequence). The V and J ends lost 2 bases and 0 bases respectively, with 10 bases between them. The CDR3 runs 15 residues. The CDR3 DNA sequence: TGTGCCTGGAGTCTGGCGGGAACGAACACCGGGGAGCTGTTTTTT. Translated: CAWSLAGTNTGELFF.

The chain couples TRBV5-4 to TRBJ2-3; D gene uncertain. The CDR3 is made up of 14 amino acids. Germline V gene data show CDR1 as SGHNT and CDR2 as YYREEE (reference sequence). Trimming pared 4 bases from V and 0 bases from J, leaving 9 bases between. CDR3 DNA sequence: TGTGCCAGCAGCCTCCTCAGTAGCACAGATACGCAGTATTTT. Amino acid sequence: CASSLLSSTDTQYF.

The chain employs TRBV5-1 and TRBJ2-2; D remains unclear. The CDR3 has 15 amino acids. Germline-derived CDR1 and CDR2 are SGHRS and YFSETQ. Trimming stripped 2 bases from V and 7 bases from J, with 15 bases between. This chain's CDR3 is CASSFGGSRSGELFF. CDR3 nucleotide sequence: TGCGCCAGCAGCTTTGGTGGGTCCAGGAGCGGGGAGCTGTTTTTT.

This rearrangement joins TRBV7-2 to TRBJ2-7; no clear D. Germline V CDR1 and CDR2: SGHTA, FQGNSA. V gave up 2 bases and J gave up 3 bases, with 14 bases separating them. The CDR3 is 15 amino acids. The CDR3 is CASSLPLRPNYEQYF. The CDR3 DNA is TGTGCCAGCAGCTTACCCTTAAGGCCCAACTACGAGCAGTACTTC.

This clone turned up a few times. The chain recombines TRBV4-1 with TRBJ2-2; no clear D. This CDR3 contains 12 residues. Germline loops: CDR1 MGHRA, CDR2 YSYEKL. The V end was cut by 6 bases, the J end by 4 bases, with 6 bases between. The CDR3 sequence is CASRRGTGELFF. CDR3 bases: TGCGCCAGCAGGAGAGGCACCGGGGAGCTGTTTTTT.

In its sample, this clone was seen a few times. J is TRBJ1-1 and V is TRBV19; TRBD1 matches at 10 bases. Germline CDR1 and CDR2: LNHDA and SQIVND (reference sequence). The CDR3 covers 17 residues. V gave up 7 bases and J gave up 1 base; unmatched junction bases: 12. The CDR3 loop reads CASTPSGQGVRNTEAFF. Written as DNA, the CDR3 is TGTGCCAGTACCCCGAGCGGACAGGGGGTTAGGAACACTGAAGCTTTCTTT.

The sample holds one count of this clone. The J gene is TRBJ2-5, the V gene TRBV5-1; D might be TRBD1 or TRBD2, each matching 5 bases. V dropped 1 base and J dropped 1 base, with 11 bases sitting between them. The CDR3 is 15 amino acids. Germline V gene data show CDR1 as SGHRS and CDR2 as YFSETQ. The CDR3, as DNA: TGCGCCAGCAGCTTGTCATCCGGGACCCAAGAGACCCAGTACTTC. Its protein is CASSLSSGTQETQYF.

This rearrangement joins TRBV11-3 to TRBJ2-5; weak D call: TRBD2 (6 bases). Trimming cost V 2 bases and J 5 bases, with 18 bases left between them. Germline V CDR1 and CDR2: SGHNT, YENEEA. This CDR3 region has 16 residues. The CDR3 is CASSLYRAGGGETQYF. The CDR3 DNA follows: TGTGCCAGCAGCTTATACAGAGCGGGCGGCGGGGAGACCCAGTACTTC.

V gene TRBV5-1 combines with J gene TRBJ2-5, with D hard to call. Trimming took off 7 bases at V and 5 bases at J, with 12 bases between the two ends. CDR1 is SGHRS, CDR2 YFSETQ, per germline. This CDR3 contains 12 residues. The CDR3 region is CASSPPHETQYF. In DNA, the CDR3 is TGCGCCAGCTCCCCCCCCCATGAGACCCAGTACTTC.

The chain combines TRBV18 with TRBJ2-3; 11 bases fit TRBD1. The V segment lost 6 bases and the J segment 4 bases; nucleotides outside the gene matches: 9. The germline V gene encodes CDR1 KGHSH and CDR2 LQKENI. This CDR3 is built from 16 residues. CDR3 nucleotides: TGTGCCAGCTCTCTCGGACAGGGGGCTCTTTCAGATACGCAGTATTTT. Protein: CASSLGQGALSDTQYF.